This T cell receptor (beta chain) was documented in a study of blood T cell repertoires in COVID-19. Whole-study context: COVID-19 samples from acute and convalescent phases originated in the United States, Italy and Spain. PBMCs, B-cell-depleted T cells, or T cells were the source of the cDNA or gDNA that made up the material.

In the authors' workflow: How many nucleated cells were present was estimated from reference gene primer amplification. This table comes from immunoSEQ multiplex PCR, and its TCRdb copy is limited to in-frame clones, with some not included. Clonal size and the V and J genes are those of that table, whereas D and trimming came from the DNA. The sample has some 16,000 clones, 80% to 90% seen once. The trim removed 4 bases at V and 5 bases at J, leaving 16 bases unmatched. CDR1 is SGHRS, CDR2 YFSETQ, per germline. The CDR3 loop spans 18 amino acids. The chain employs TRBV5-1 and TRBJ2-7, with 12 nucleotides matching TRBD2. Source material: peripheral blood. This receptor was obtained from a man between 65 and 80 years old in a cohort sampled during active COVID-19. In nucleotides, the CDR3 is TGCGCCAGCAGCCGACTAGCGGGAGATACTTTTCAATCCCACGAGCAGTACTTC. This encodes CASSRLAGDTFQSHEQYF.